The 17 T cell receptor beta chains listed next were all sequenced from one sample in a study of blood T cell repertoires in COVID-19. Method: immunoSEQ multiplex PCR; TCRdb's copy keeps in-frame clones and lacks some. The sample contains 200,000 to 300,000 clones, around 90% of which appear only once. Sample: peripheral blood. The source is a human donor in a cohort sampled during active COVID-19.

The rearrangement links TRBV27 to TRBJ1-1; 7 nucleotides agree with TRBD1. After removal of 8 bases from V and 9 bases from J, the junction contained 6 bases not matched to a gene. Germline V gives CDR1 MNHEY, CDR2 SMNVEV (reference sequence). The CDR3 is 11 residues long. CDR3 loop: CASRGGLKAFF. The CDR3 coding sequence is TGTGCCAGCCGAGGGGGCCTCAAAGCTTTCTTT.

The J gene is TRBJ1-3, the V gene TRBV5-6; 12 bases map to TRBD1. Trimming removed 6 bases from V and 8 bases from J; junction bases left unmatched: 6. The CDR3 consists of 14 residues. The V gene's germline CDR1 is SGHDT and CDR2 YYEEEE. For the CDR3, the DNA is TGTGCCAGCACCTGGGACAGGGGGCCAGACACCATATATTTT. This translates into CASTWDRGPDTIYF.

This clone showed up just once. Here the CDR3 reads CASSVEAQSGEQYF. The CDR3 DNA reads as TGTGCCAGCAGCGTAGAGGCCCAATCAGGGGAGCAGTACTTC. The V and J genes are TRBV9 and TRBJ2-7; possible D gene TRBD1, 5 bases. Trimming left V 0 bases short and J 7 bases short, with 14 bases between. The CDR3 runs 14 residues. CDR1 is SGDLS and CDR2 is YYNGEE in the germline V gene.

The chain joins TRBV7-9 to TRBJ2-4; possibly TRBD2 for D (6 bases). Germline V gene data show CDR1 as SEHNR and CDR2 as FQNEAQ (reference sequence). CDR3 length: 17 amino acids. V was cut by 2 bases and J by 2 bases, with 16 bases left in between. In nucleotides, the CDR3 is TGTGCCAGCAGCTTAATTATGAGCGGAGGGTCCAAAAACATTCAGTACTTC. This encodes CASSLIMSGGSKNIQYF. Filled out from reference TRBV7-9 and TRBJ2-4, the complete variable domain reads DTGVSQNPRHKITKRGQNVTFRCDPISEHNRLYWYRQTLGQGPEFLTYFQNEAQLEKSRLLSDRFSAERPKGSFSTLEIQRTEQGDSAMYLCASSLIMSGGSKNIQYFGAGTRLSVL.

Notes on this clone: A read error may account for a junction end that differs from germline. The chain couples TRBV7-9 to TRBJ1-1; D is unresolved. Germline lookup yields CDR1 SEHNR and CDR2 FQNEAQ (reference sequence). The CDR3 length is 12 residues. The CDR3 bases are TGTGCCAGCACCGGAGGGAACCCTGAAGCTTTCTTT. Its translation is CASTGGNPEAFF.

CDR3 protein: CAWRGQGYHEAFF. CDR3 DNA: TGTGCCTGGAGAGGACAGGGGTATCATGAAGCTTTCTTT. The rearrangement uses TRBV30 and TRBJ1-1, with TRBD1 identical over 9 bases. CDR3 length: 13 amino acids. Germline assignment: CDR1 GTSNPN and CDR2 SVGIG (reference sequence). The ends lost 3 bases at V and 7 bases at J; junction bases unmatched: 6.

The chain recombines TRBV27 with TRBJ2-1; maybe TRBD2 (6 bases). The V gene's germline CDR1 is MNHEY and CDR2 SMNVEV (reference sequence). The CDR3 spans 15 residues. V was cut by 7 bases and J by 5 bases, with 18 bases left in between. The CDR3 spells CASTPWGRRDNEQFF. DNA for the CDR3: TGTGCCAGCACCCCCTGGGGGAGGCGGGACAATGAGCAGTTCTTC.

The CDR3 spells CASSGTGSYEQYF. The CDR3 DNA is TGTGCCAGCAGTGGGACTGGATCCTACGAGCAGTACTTC. This chain links TRBV12-3 or TRBV12-4 with TRBJ2-7; TRBD2 is a possible D gene (6 bases). This CDR3 spans 13 amino acids. Trimming stripped 5 bases from V and 1 base from J, with 9 bases between.

The rearrangement uses TRBV5-1 and TRBJ2-5; D unresolved. The CDR3 contains 14 residues. CDR1 and CDR2 (germline): SGHRS, YFSETQ. V was pared by 0 bases and J by 1 base, with 7 bases between. Written as DNA, the CDR3 is TGCGCCAGCAGCTTGGGTACAAGCCAAGAGACCCAGTACTTC. Its protein product is CASSLGTSQETQYF.

The J gene is TRBJ1-5, the V gene TRBV7-8; 7 nucleotides align to TRBD1. The CDR3 is 15 amino acids. In germline, CDR1 is SGHVS, CDR2 FQNEAQ. V shed 3 bases and J 3 bases; nucleotides not matched to a gene: 5. CDR3 nucleotide sequence: TGTGCCAGCAGCTTGAGGGACAGCAACAATCAGCCCCAGCATTTT. It specifies CASSLRDSNNQPQHF.

This chain uses TRBV5-4 with TRBJ2-3; 7 nucleotides match TRBD2. The CDR3 runs to 14 residues. V shed 0 bases, J shed 4 bases, and the junction held 2 bases outside the gene matches. Germline loops: CDR1 SGHNT, CDR2 YYREEE (reference sequence). This CDR3 reads CASSLGLAPDTQYF. DNA for the CDR3: TGTGCCAGCAGCTTGGGACTAGCCCCAGATACGCAGTATTTT.

The chain employs TRBV3-1 (or the pseudogene TRBV3-2) and TRBJ2-7; 7 positions agree with TRBD2. Germline lookup yields CDR1 LGHDT and CDR2 YNNKEL (reference sequence). The length of the CDR3 is 17 residues. V was clipped by 3 bases and J by 3 bases; unmatched bases: 14. CDR3 residues: CASSHNPGLADHYEQYF. The DNA of the CDR3 is TGTGCCAGCAGCCACAACCCCGGGCTAGCGGATCACTACGAGCAGTACTTC.

The chain has TRBV7-2 and TRBJ1-3; D may be TRBD1 (6 bases). This CDR3 spans 13 amino acids. The ends were cut back, 9 bases at V and 4 bases at J, with 13 bases in the middle. Germline V lookup: CDR1 SGHTA, CDR2 FQGNSA. In nucleotides, the CDR3 is TGTGCCAGTACAGGGTCGGGCGGAAACACCATATATTTT. Translation gives CASTGSGGNTIYF.

This clone was counted once. CDR3 bases: TGCGCCAGCAGCTTTATGACTAGCGGGAACAATGAGCAGTTCTTC. This codes for CASSFMTSGNNEQFF. V and J are TRBV5-1 and TRBJ2-1, with TRBD2 matching over 11 bases. The V gene end was trimmed by 2 bases and the J gene end by 5 bases; junction bases not matched to a gene: 3. The germline CDR1 and CDR2 sequences are SGHRS and YFSETQ. The CDR3 sequence is 15 residues long.

The chain couples TRBV19 to TRBJ2-3; 7 nucleotides line up with TRBD2. From germline, CDR1 is LNHDA and CDR2 SQIVND (reference sequence). The CDR3 consists of 15 residues. V lost 3 bases and J lost 4; bases outside the gene matches: 7. The CDR3 sequence: CASSIWREGADTQYF. The CDR3 region has the DNA TGTGCCAGTAGTATTTGGAGGGAGGGAGCAGATACGCAGTATTTT.

This clone has only a few counts. V is TRBV18 and J is TRBJ1-1; D is possibly TRBD1 (5 bases). The CDR3 loop spans 14 amino acids. V was cut by 1 base and J by 1 base, with 7 bases left in between. Per the germline V gene, CDR1 is KGHSH and CDR2 is LQKENI. The CDR3 sequence: CASSPLGGNTEAFF. CDR3 nucleotides: TGTGCCAGCTCACCACTCGGGGGGAACACTGAAGCTTTCTTT.

The chain is built from TRBV9 and TRBJ2-2; 7 bases fit TRBD2. This CDR3 spans 16 amino acids. Germline V gene sequence: CDR1 SGDLS, CDR2 YYNGEE. Trimming cost V 7 bases and J 4 bases; bases outside gene matches: 13. The CDR3 nucleotides are TGTGCCAGCGGCCCTCGGGGAGGGAGCCGCACCGGGGAGCTGTTTTTT. Amino acid sequence: CASGPRGGSRTGELFF.